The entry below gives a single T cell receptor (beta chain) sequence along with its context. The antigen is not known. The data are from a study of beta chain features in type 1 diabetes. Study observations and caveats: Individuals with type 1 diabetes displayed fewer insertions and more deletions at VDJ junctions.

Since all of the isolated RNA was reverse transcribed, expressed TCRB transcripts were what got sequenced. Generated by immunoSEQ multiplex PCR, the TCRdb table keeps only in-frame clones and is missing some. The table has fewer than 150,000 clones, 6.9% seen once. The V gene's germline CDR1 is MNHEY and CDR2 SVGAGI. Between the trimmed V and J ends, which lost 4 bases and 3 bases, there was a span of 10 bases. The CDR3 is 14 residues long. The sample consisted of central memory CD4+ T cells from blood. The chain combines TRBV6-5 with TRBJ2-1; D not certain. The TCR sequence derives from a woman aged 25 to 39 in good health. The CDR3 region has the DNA TGTGCCAGCAGTTCACCCGCGGTCTACAATGAGCAGTTCTTC. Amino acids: CASSSPAVYNEQFF.